The rows below give T cell receptor beta chains drawn from one sample of a study of shared clonotypes between healthy human individuals. The data were produced by immunoSEQ multiplex PCR, yet TCRdb's version contains in-frame clones alone and is incomplete. In the table there are 2 million to 2.5 million clones, roughly 95% of which are singletons. The specimen sequenced was naive CD4+ T cells sorted from blood. These receptors were obtained from a man between 18 and 29 years old in good health. CDR3s include the opening cysteine and the closing phenylalanine or tryptophan. D genes are given only for firm matches. Not every row has a clone size; where given, it reads once, few, many or a size class.

d_call	v_call	j_call	clone_size	cdr3_nt	cdr3_aa
NA	TRBV5-1	TRBJ2-3	NA	TGCGCCAGCAGCTTGTCCTCAGATACGCAGTATTTT	CASSLSSDTQYF
NA	TRBV27	TRBJ1-2	NA	TGTGCCAGCAGTCCAGGGGTTGTAGACTATGGCTACACCTTC	CASSPGVVDYGYTF
NA	TRBV19	TRBJ2-1	NA	TGTGCCAGTAGTAGGGTGGCAGGGGGGCATGAGCAGTTCTTC	CASSRVAGGHEQFF
NA	TRBV6-1	TRBJ1-2	NA	TGTGCCAGCAATTCAGGATCGGGCGTCAATGGCTACACCTTC	CASNSGSGVNGYTF
TRBD1	TRBV2	TRBJ1-6	NA	TGTGCCAGCAATCCCGCCGGGACAGGGAATTCACCCCTCCACTTT	CASNPAGTGNSPLHF
NA	TRBV2	TRBJ2-7	NA	TGTGCCGGCGGCCCGGCCCCCGCTGGGGTCGAGCAGTACTTC	CAGGPAPAGVEQYF
TRBD1	TRBV4-1	TRBJ1-2	NA	TGCGCCAGCAGCCAGGAGACCGGGACAGGGGACTATGGCTACACCTTC	CASSQETGTGDYGYTF
TRBD2	TRBV5-4	TRBJ2-7	once	TGTGCCAGCAGCTCGTCCGCCGGGACTATTTATGAGCAGTACTTC	CASSSSAGTIYEQYF
NA	TRBV18	TRBJ2-7	once	TGTGCCAGCTCACTGACCGTCCTGACCGACGAGCAGTACTTC	CASSLTVLTDEQYF
NA	TRBV9	TRBJ2-1	once	TGTGCCAGCAGCCGCGGGTCCTACAATGAGCAGTTCTTC	CASSRGSYNEQFF
NA	TRBV11-2	TRBJ2-5	NA	TGTGCCAGCAGCTTACGTGGGGACTGGGAGACCCAGTACTTC	CASSLRGDWETQYF
NA	TRBV5-1	TRBJ1-4	NA	TGCGCCAGCAGCTGGCGGGGCGTGGATGAAAAACTGTTTTTT	CASSWRGVDEKLFF
NA	TRBV5-1	TRBJ2-2	NA	TGCGCCAGCAGCACGGACCCTACAGGGACCGGGGAGCTGTTTTTT	CASSTDPTGTGELFF
NA	TRBV10-3	TRBJ2-3	NA	TGTGCCATCAGTGAGTCACCTATAGATACGCAGTATTTT	CAISESPIDTQYF
TRBD1	TRBV28	TRBJ2-3	NA	TGTGCCAGCAGTACAGGGGGCACAGATACGCAGTATTTT	CASSTGGTDTQYF
NA	TRBV27	TRBJ2-3	NA	TGTGCCAGCGTCCGTTGGGGAGGAATGAGTGTGAATACGCAGTATTTT	CASVRWGGMSVNTQYF
TRBD1	TRBV4-1	TRBJ2-1	NA	TGCGCCAGCAGCCAAGACAGGGGGCTTTCCTACAATGAGCAGTTCTTC	CASSQDRGLSYNEQFF
NA	TRBV11-3	TRBJ2-1	NA	TGTGCCAGCAGCTTAGGAGGAGGGAATGAGCAGTTCTTC	CASSLGGGNEQFF
TRBD1	TRBV7-2	TRBJ2-7	NA	TGTGCCAGCAGCAAAGACAGGGGAGGCTACGAGCAGTACTTC	CASSKDRGGYEQYF
NA	TRBV28	TRBJ2-7	NA	TGTGCCAGCTCAGGAGTGGGCCTCTCCTACGAGCAGTACTTC	CASSGVGLSYEQYF
NA	TRBV9	TRBJ1-1	once	TGTGCCAGCAGCGAGGGTAGCATGAACACTGAAGCTTTCTTT	CASSEGSMNTEAFF
NA	TRBV6-6	TRBJ2-3	NA	TGTGCCGGATCCCCTAGGGGTACAGATACGCAGTATTTT	CAGSPRGTDTQYF
NA	TRBV25-1	TRBJ1-1	NA	TGTGCCAGCAGTGAACCGAACAGGGACACTGAAGCTTTCTTT	CASSEPNRDTEAFF
NA	TRBV5-4	TRBJ2-7	NA	TGTGCCAGCAGCCTCGGGGCGGTATCCTCCTACGAGCAGTACTTC	CASSLGAVSSYEQYF
NA	TRBV11-2	TRBJ2-7	NA	TGTGCCAGCAGCCTCTCGCAGGGAGCCTACGAGCAGTACTTC	CASSLSQGAYEQYF